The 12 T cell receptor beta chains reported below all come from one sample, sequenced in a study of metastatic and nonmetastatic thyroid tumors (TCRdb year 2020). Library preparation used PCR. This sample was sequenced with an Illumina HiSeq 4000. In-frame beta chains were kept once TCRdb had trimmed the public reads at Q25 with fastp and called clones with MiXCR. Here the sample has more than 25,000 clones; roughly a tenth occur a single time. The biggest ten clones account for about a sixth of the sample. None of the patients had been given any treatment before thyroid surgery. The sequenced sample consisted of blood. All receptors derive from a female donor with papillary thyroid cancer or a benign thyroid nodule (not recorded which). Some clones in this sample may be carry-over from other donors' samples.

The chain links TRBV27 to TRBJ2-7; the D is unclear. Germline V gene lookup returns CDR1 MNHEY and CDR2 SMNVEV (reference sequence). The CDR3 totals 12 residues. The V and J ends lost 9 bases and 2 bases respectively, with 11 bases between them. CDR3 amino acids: CASGVNTYEQYF. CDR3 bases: TGTGCCAGTGGGGTCAACACCTACGAGCAGTACTTC.

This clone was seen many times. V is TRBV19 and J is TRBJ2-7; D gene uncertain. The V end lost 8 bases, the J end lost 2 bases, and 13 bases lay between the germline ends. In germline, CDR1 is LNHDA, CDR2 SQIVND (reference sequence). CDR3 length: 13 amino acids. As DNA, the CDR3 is TGTGCCAGTGCTGCTGACGGAACCTACGAGCAGTACTTC. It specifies CASAADGTYEQYF.

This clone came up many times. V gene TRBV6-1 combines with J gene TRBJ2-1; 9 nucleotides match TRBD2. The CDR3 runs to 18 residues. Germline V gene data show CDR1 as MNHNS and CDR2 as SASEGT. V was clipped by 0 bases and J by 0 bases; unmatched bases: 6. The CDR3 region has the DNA TGTGCCAGCAGTGAAGCGGGTAGCGGGAGATCCTCCTACAATGAGCAGTTCTTC. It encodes CASSEAGSGRSSYNEQFF.

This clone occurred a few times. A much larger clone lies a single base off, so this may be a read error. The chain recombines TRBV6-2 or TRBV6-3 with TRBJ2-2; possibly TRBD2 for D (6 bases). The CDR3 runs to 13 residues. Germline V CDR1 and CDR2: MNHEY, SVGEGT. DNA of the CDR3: TGTGTCAGCAGTTACGGCAGGGTGGGGGGGCTGTTTTTT. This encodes CVSSYGRVGGLFF.

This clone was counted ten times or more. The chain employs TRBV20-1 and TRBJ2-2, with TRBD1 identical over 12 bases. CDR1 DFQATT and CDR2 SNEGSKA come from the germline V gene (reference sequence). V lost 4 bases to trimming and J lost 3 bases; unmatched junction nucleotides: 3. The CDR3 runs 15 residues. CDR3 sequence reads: CSAKGTGGDTGELFF. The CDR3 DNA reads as TGCAGTGCTAAAGGGACAGGGGGCGACACCGGGGAGCTGTTTTTT.

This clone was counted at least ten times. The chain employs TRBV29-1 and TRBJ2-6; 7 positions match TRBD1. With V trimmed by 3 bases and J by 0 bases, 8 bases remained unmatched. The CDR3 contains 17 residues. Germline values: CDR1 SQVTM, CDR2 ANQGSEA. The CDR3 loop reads CSVEVDRESSGANVLTF. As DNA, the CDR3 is TGCAGCGTTGAGGTTGACAGGGAAAGCTCTGGGGCCAACGTCCTGACTTTC.

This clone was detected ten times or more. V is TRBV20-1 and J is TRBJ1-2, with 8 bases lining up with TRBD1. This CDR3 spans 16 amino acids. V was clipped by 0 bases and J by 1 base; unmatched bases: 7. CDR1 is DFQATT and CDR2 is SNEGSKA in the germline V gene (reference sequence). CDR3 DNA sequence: TGCAGTGCTAGAGATCCCACAGGGGGGGGTAACTATGGCTACACCTTC. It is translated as CSARDPTGGGNYGYTF.

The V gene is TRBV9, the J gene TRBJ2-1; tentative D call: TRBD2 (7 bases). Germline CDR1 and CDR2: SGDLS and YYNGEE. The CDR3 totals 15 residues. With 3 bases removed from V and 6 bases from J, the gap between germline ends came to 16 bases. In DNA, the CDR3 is TGTGCCAGCAGCGCCTCGGGGGGCCCCAGCAATGAGCAGTTCTTC. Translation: CASSASGGPSNEQFF.

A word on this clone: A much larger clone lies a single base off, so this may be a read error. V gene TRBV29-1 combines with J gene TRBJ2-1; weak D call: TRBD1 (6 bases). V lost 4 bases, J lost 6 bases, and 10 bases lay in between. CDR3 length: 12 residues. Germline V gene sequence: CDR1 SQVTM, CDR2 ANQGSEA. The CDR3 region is CSVGRGSNEQFF. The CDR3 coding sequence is TGCAGCGTTGGCAGGGGCAGCAATGAGCAGTTCTTC.

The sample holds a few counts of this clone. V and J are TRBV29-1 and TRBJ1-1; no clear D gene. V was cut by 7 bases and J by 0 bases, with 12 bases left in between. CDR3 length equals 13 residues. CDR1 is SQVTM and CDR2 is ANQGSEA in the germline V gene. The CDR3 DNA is TGCAGCGCCCTGGGCGGAATGAACACTGAAGCTTTCTTT. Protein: CSALGGMNTEAFF. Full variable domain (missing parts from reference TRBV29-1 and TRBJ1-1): SAVISQKPSRDICQRGTSLTIQCQVDSQVTMMFWYRQQPGQSLTLIATANQGSEATYESGFVIDKFPISRPNLTFSTLTVSNMSPEDSSIYLCSALGGMNTEAFFGQGTRLTVV.

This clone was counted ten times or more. CDR3: CAISGTEHSGNTIYF. In DNA, the CDR3 is TGTGCCATCAGTGGTACAGAGCACTCTGGAAACACCATATATTTT. V and J are TRBV10-3 and TRBJ1-3; D ambiguous. This CDR3 has 15 residues. CDR1 ENHRY and CDR2 SYGVKD come from the germline V gene. V lost 4 bases and J lost 0, with 10 bases in between.

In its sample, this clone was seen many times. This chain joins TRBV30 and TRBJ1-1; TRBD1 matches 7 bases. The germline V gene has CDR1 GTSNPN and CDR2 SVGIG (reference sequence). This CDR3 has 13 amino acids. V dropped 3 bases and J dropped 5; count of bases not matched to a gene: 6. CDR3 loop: CAWSGQAETEAFF. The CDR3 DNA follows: TGTGCCTGGAGCGGACAGGCTGAGACTGAAGCTTTCTTT.